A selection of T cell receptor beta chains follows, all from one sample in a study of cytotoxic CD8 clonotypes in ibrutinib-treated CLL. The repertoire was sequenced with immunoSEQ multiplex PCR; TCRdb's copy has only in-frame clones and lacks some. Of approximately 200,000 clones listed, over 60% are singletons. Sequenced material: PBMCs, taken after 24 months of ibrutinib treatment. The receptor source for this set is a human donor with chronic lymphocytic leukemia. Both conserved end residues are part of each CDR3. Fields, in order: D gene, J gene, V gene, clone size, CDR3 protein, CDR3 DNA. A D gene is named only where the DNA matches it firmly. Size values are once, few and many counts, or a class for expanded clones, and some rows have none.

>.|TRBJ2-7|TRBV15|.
CATSRELRQGLGEQYF
TGTGCCACCAGCAGAGAACTCCGGCAGGGTCTGGGCGAGCAGTACTTC
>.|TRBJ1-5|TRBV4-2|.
CASSGEHGSQPQHF
TGTGCCAGCAGCGGGGAACATGGGAGTCAGCCCCAGCATTTT
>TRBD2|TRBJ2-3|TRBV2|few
CASSVTIAGGQYF
TGTGCCAGCAGTGTTACTATAGCGGGCGGGCAGTATTTT
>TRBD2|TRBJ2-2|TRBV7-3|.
CASSKAGTTNTGELFF
TGTGCCAGCAGCAAGGCCGGGACTACGAACACCGGGGAGCTGTTTTTT
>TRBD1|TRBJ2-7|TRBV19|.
CASSSGTAFSYEQYF
TGTGCCAGTAGTTCAGGGACAGCCTTTTCCTACGAGCAGTACTTC
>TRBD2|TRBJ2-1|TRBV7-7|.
CASSLAGKHEQFF
TGTGCTAGCAGCCTAGCGGGAAAACATGAGCAGTTCTTC
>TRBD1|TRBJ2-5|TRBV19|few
CASSIGDREGETQYF
TGTGCCAGTAGTATAGGGGACAGGGAAGGAGAGACCCAGTACTTC
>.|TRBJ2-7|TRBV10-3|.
CATIHGSSYEQYF
TGTGCCACCATCCACGGGAGCTCCTACGAGCAGTACTTC
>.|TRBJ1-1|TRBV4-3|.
CASSQEGTRTEAFF
TGCGCCAGCAGCCAAGAGGGGACGAGAACTGAAGCTTTCTTT
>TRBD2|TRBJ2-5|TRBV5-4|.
CASSLEPSGAFQETQYF
TGTGCCAGCAGCTTGGAGCCTAGCGGAGCGTTCCAAGAGACCCAGTACTTC
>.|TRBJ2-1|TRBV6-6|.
CASSYDWSNEQFF
TGTGCCAGCAGTTACGACTGGTCTAATGAGCAGTTCTTC
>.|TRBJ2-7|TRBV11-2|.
CASSLERGPLEQYF
TGTGCCAGCAGCTTAGAAAGAGGCCCCCTCGAGCAGTACTTC
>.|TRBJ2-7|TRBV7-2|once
CASSLRGGTYEQYF
TGTGCCAGCAGCTTACGAGGCGGGACCTACGAGCAGTACTTC
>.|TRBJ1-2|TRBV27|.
CASRPGLANYGYTF
TGTGCCAGCAGGCCCGGACTAGCTAACTATGGCTACACCTTC
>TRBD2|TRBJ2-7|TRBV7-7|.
CASSPGLAGVRYEQYF
TGTGCTAGCAGCCCAGGACTAGCGGGAGTACGATACGAGCAGTACTTC
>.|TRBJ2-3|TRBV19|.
CASSTGPADTQYF
TGTGCCAGTAGTACCGGACCGGCAGATACGCAGTATTTT
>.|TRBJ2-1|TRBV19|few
CASTTLPNNEQFF
TGTGCCAGTACCACCCTTCCTAACAATGAGCAGTTCTTC
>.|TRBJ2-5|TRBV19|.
CASSPGREQETQYF
TGTGCCAGTAGCCCTGGACGGGAACAAGAGACCCAGTACTTC
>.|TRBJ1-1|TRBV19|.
CASSIDDSGALDMNTEAFF
TGTGCCAGTAGTATAGATGATTCGGGGGCGCTCGATATGAACACTGAAGCTTTCTTT
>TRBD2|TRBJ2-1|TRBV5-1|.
CASSLVAGGRSYNEQFF
TGCGCCAGCAGCTTGGTGGCGGGAGGACGCTCCTACAATGAGCAGTTCTTC
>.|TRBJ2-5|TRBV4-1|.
CASSQGPTQVKTQYF
TGCGCCAGCAGCCAAGGCCCCACCCAGGTGAAGACCCAGTACTTC
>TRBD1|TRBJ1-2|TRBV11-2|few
CASSSQGGWYGYTF
TGTGCCAGCAGCTCGCAGGGGGGATGGTATGGCTACACCTTC
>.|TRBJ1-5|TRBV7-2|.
CASSASKSQPQHF
TGTGCCAGCAGCGCGTCAAAGAGTCAGCCCCAGCATTTT